The 26 T cell receptor beta chains below come from one sample, sequenced in a study of brain T cells in children with intractable seizures. Produced via immunoSEQ multiplex PCR; TCRdb's table is partial and in-frame only. Seen here are 340,000 or so clones, 93% observed once, and the top ten hold around 5%. The sample's time point: blood from clinic visit 5 months post-surgery; TSC patient then seizure free. The starting material was peripheral blood, obtained roughly 5 months after surgery. These TCRs come from a boy less than two years old with tuberous sclerosis and intractable seizures.

The rearrangement uses TRBV5-8 and TRBJ2-2; TRBD2 aligns across 10 bases. V lost 2 bases to trimming and J lost 5 bases; unmatched junction nucleotides: 3. This CDR3 is built from 15 residues. Germline-derived CDR1 and CDR2 are SGHTS and YDEGEE. The CDR3 protein is CASSLGLAETGELFF. The CDR3 bases are TGTGCCAGCAGCTTAGGACTAGCGGAGACCGGGGAGCTGTTTTTT.

The chain uses TRBV24-1 and TRBJ2-5; 7 bases match TRBD1. The CDR3 has 14 amino acids. Trimming at V came to 3 bases and at J to 7 bases, leaving 7 bases not matched to a gene. Germline loops: CDR1 KGHDR, CDR2 SFDVKD. The CDR3 nucleotides read TGTGCCACCAGTGATCACAGGGACAGTCCGACCCAGTACTTC. Protein sequence: CATSDHRDSPTQYF.

The chain has TRBV10-3 and TRBJ2-7, with 8 bases aligning to TRBD2. V shed 6 bases and J 0 bases; nucleotides not matched to a gene: 4. From germline, CDR1 is ENHRY and CDR2 SYGVKD. The CDR3 contains 14 residues. CDR3 region: CAISHGTSSYEQYF. DNA of the CDR3: TGTGCCATCAGCCACGGGACTAGCTCCTACGAGCAGTACTTC.

This chain connects TRBV6-2 or TRBV6-3 to TRBJ1-2, with D possibly TRBD1 on 5 matching bases. Germline V CDR1 and CDR2: MNHEY, SVGEGT. The CDR3 totals 13 residues. Trimming took off 5 bases at V and 0 bases at J, with 7 bases between the two ends. The chain's CDR3 is CASSVTANYGYTF. CDR3 nucleotide sequence: TGTGCCAGCAGTGTGACAGCTAACTATGGCTACACCTTC.

The chain has TRBV6-1 and TRBJ2-2, with TRBD1 as a possible D gene (5 bases). V dropped 0 bases and J dropped 7 bases, with 18 bases sitting between them. Germline CDR1 MNHNS, CDR2 SASEGT. This CDR3 contains 17 residues. CDR3 coding DNA: TGTGCCAGCAGTGAAGCGTGGCAGGGTGGTTTGGGCGGGGAGCTGTTTTTT. Its translation: CASSEAWQGGLGGELFF.

The rearrangement uses TRBV19 and TRBJ2-2; D gene ambiguous. The V end was cut by 5 bases, the J end by 6 bases, with 4 bases between. Germline V gene sequence: CDR1 LNHDA, CDR2 SQIVND (reference sequence). The CDR3 contains 11 residues. The CDR3 nucleotides read TGTGCCAGTAGTTCGGCCGGGGAGCTGTTTTTT. Protein sequence: CASSSAGELFF.

This clone appeared once. The chain uses TRBV13 and TRBJ2-5, with 10 bases lining up with TRBD2. This CDR3 has 16 amino acids. Germline lookup yields CDR1 PRHDT and CDR2 FYEKMQ (reference sequence). The V segment lost 5 bases and the J segment 1 base; nucleotides outside the gene matches: 7. CDR3 DNA: TGTGCCAGCAGCGCAGGGGTAGCGGGGGGCCAAGAGACCCAGTACTTC. Its protein is CASSAGVAGGQETQYF.

V and J are TRBV7-8 and TRBJ2-7; TRBD2 agrees at 10 bases. Germline V gene sequence: CDR1 SGHVS, CDR2 FQNEAQ. CDR3 length: 14 amino acids. Trimming at V came to 6 bases and at J to 0 bases, leaving 2 bases not matched to a gene. CDR3 nucleotide sequence: TGTGCCAGCAGTCGGACTAGCGGCTCCTACGAGCAGTACTTC. This codes for CASSRTSGSYEQYF. The entire variable domain, with the rest obtained from reference TRBV7-8 and TRBJ2-7, is as follows: GAGVSQSPRYKVAKRGQDVALRCDPISGHVSLFWYQQALGQGPEFLTYFQNEAQLDKSGLPSDRFFAERPEGSVSTLKIQRTQQEDSAVYLCASSRTSGSYEQYFGPGTRLTVT.

This chain joins TRBV19 and TRBJ2-5, with unresolved D. In germline, CDR1 is LNHDA, CDR2 SQIVND (reference sequence). This CDR3 is 13 amino acids long. With 6 bases removed from V and 7 bases from J, the gap between germline ends came to 15 bases. CDR3 protein: CASSMGPMGTQYF. CDR3 coding DNA: TGTGCCAGTAGCATGGGCCCGATGGGGACCCAGTACTTC.

This chain connects TRBV12-3 or TRBV12-4 to TRBJ1-5; no reliable D call. V dropped 3 bases and J dropped 7 bases, with 7 bases sitting between them. This CDR3 is built from 12 residues. The CDR3 bases are TGTGCCAGCAGTTTCGCATCCCAGCCCCAGCATTTT. Its translation: CASSFASQPQHF.

This chain uses TRBV12-3 or TRBV12-4 with TRBJ1-2; D is ambiguous. Trimming removed 5 bases from V and 2 bases from J, with 9 bases in between. The CDR3 contains 13 residues. CDR3 DNA: TGTGCCAGCAGTACCGACAACAACTATGGCTACACCTTC. It specifies CASSTDNNYGYTF.

The V gene is TRBV27, the J gene TRBJ1-5; a possible D gene is TRBD1 (5 bases). Looked up from germline, CDR1 is MNHEY and CDR2 is SMNVEV (reference sequence). The V gene lost 1 base and the J gene lost 0 bases, with 7 bases spanning the gap. The CDR3 is made up of 15 amino acids. CDR3 in amino acids: CASSLWGGSNQPQHF. CDR3 nucleotides: TGTGCCAGCAGTTTATGGGGCGGTAGCAATCAGCCCCAGCATTTT.

The V gene is TRBV2, the J gene TRBJ2-6; 7 bases line up with TRBD1. The ends lost 6 bases at V and 0 bases at J; junction bases unmatched: 8. Per germline, CDR1 SNHLY and CDR2 FYNNEI. There are 17 residues in the CDR3. The DNA of the CDR3 is TGTGCCAGCAGAAAGGGGGCCGCCTACTCTGGGGCCAACGTCCTGACTTTC. It yields the protein CASRKGAAYSGANVLTF. Using reference TRBV2 and TRBJ2-6 for the parts outside the CDR3, the full variable domain is EPEVTQTPSHQVTQMGQEVILRCVPISNHLYFYWYRQILGQKVEFLVSFYNNEISEKSEIFDDQFSVERPDGSNFTLKIRSTKLEDSAMYFCASRKGAAYSGANVLTFGAGSRLTVL.

The chain has TRBV5-8 and TRBJ2-7, with 8 bases aligning to TRBD1. Germline trimming cut 4 bases from V and 4 bases from J; bases unmatched to any gene: 10. Germline CDR1 reads SGHTS; CDR2 reads YDEGEE. The CDR3 length is 15 residues. Written as DNA, the CDR3 is TGTGCCAGCAGCGTAACGGACAGGGTTCAATACGAGCAGTACTTC. It yields the protein CASSVTDRVQYEQYF.

The chain links TRBV4-1 to TRBJ1-6, with a weak D call TRBD1 (5 bases). In germline, CDR1 is MGHRA, CDR2 YSYEKL. The germline V and J ends were trimmed by 0 bases and 5 bases, with 5 bases remaining between them. The CDR3 runs to 14 residues. This CDR3 reads CASSQEGDNSPLHF. As DNA, the CDR3 is TGCGCCAGCAGCCAAGAAGGGGATAATTCACCCCTCCACTTT.

V usage is TRBV3-1 (or the pseudogene TRBV3-2) and J usage is TRBJ2-2; maybe TRBD1 (5 bases). The CDR3 contains 14 residues. V was cut by 4 bases and J by 1 base, with 7 bases left in between. Germline V gene sequence: CDR1 LGHDT, CDR2 YNNKEL (reference sequence). CDR3 bases: TGTGCCAGCAGCCCCGGACAGAACACCGGGGAGCTGTTTTTT. This translates into CASSPGQNTGELFF.

V gene TRBV5-4 combines with J gene TRBJ1-4; no definite D call. Per germline, CDR1 SGHNT and CDR2 YYREEE (reference sequence). V gave up 4 bases and J gave up 4 bases, with 8 bases separating them. The CDR3 runs 13 residues. The CDR3 loop is CASSPAGNEKLFF. Written as DNA, the CDR3 is TGTGCCAGCAGCCCGGCGGGTAATGAAAAACTGTTTTTT.

This clone was seen only a few times. The gene calls are TRBV6-5 and TRBJ1-2, with a tentative D call TRBD1 (5 bases). The CDR3 totals 14 residues. V lost 0 bases and J 5 bases, leaving 10 bases between the germline ends. CDR1 is MNHEY, CDR2 SVGAGI, per germline. The CDR3 reads CASSYSGGVYGYTF. The CDR3 nucleotides are TGTGCCAGCAGTTACTCGGGGGGGGTTTATGGCTACACCTTC.

The CDR3 loop is CASSRGSTGELFF. The CDR3 DNA reads TGCGCCAGCAGTCGGGGGAGCACCGGGGAGCTGTTTTTT. The chain combines TRBV10-1 with TRBJ2-2; possibly TRBD2 for D (6 bases). Germline V gene lookup returns CDR1 WNHNN and CDR2 SYGVQD (reference sequence). Trimming removed 5 bases from V and 4 bases from J, with 8 bases in between. The length of the CDR3 is 13 residues.

The V gene is TRBV10-2, the J gene TRBJ1-2; the D is unclear. The CDR3 extends over 13 amino acids. With 6 bases removed from V and 8 bases from J, the gap between germline ends came to 16 bases. CDR1 WSHSY and CDR2 SAAADI come from the germline V gene. The CDR3 DNA reads TGCGCCAGCAGGGGCGACTCTCAGAGCGGCTACACCTTC. It specifies CASRGDSQSGYTF.

The table lists this clone with a count of one. The gene calls are TRBV5-5 and TRBJ2-7; no firm D call. There are 11 residues in the CDR3. V was trimmed by 6 bases and J by 7 bases, leaving 11 bases between them. Germline CDR1 is SGHKS and CDR2 is YYEKEE (reference sequence). CDR3 nucleotide sequence: TGTGCCAGCACCTTAGACCGAGAGCAGTACTTC. Translation gives CASTLDREQYF.

V and J are TRBV12-3 or TRBV12-4 and TRBJ2-7; D is perhaps TRBD2 (5 bases). V was clipped by 8 bases and J by 6 bases, with 17 bases between them. This CDR3 contains 13 residues. Here the CDR3 reads CASSSTGSSEQYF. DNA for the CDR3: TGTGCCAGCTCTAGTACGGGGTCTAGCGAGCAGTACTTC.

V is TRBV30 and J is TRBJ2-3; unclear D gene. The CDR3 sequence is 13 residues long. Per the germline V gene, CDR1 is GTSNPN and CDR2 is SVGIG (reference sequence). The V end lost 1 base, the J end lost 2 bases, and 7 bases lay between the germline ends. CDR3 in amino acids: CAWSELLTDTQYF. In DNA form, the CDR3 reads TGTGCCTGGAGTGAACTCCTCACAGATACGCAGTATTTT. The full variable domain, completed using reference TRBV30 and TRBJ2-3, is SQTIHQWPATLVQPVGSPLSLECTVEGTSNPNLYWYRQAAGRGLQLLFYSVGIGQISSEVPQNLSASRPQDRQFILSSKKLLLSDSGFYLCAWSELLTDTQYFGPGTRLTVL.

This clone was seen a single time. This chain uses TRBV30 with TRBJ1-1; the D gene is possibly TRBD1 (6 bases). This CDR3 is 14 amino acids long. V gave up 1 base and J gave up 0 bases, with 9 bases separating them. Looked up from germline, CDR1 is GTSNPN and CDR2 is SVGIG (reference sequence). The CDR3 DNA sequence: TGTGCCTGGAGTGCTTGGACAGTGAACACTGAAGCTTTCTTT. Encoded protein: CAWSAWTVNTEAFF.

The rearrangement joins TRBV7-9 to TRBJ2-7, with D unclear. CDR3 size: 12 residues. CDR1 is SEHNR, CDR2 FQNEAQ, per germline (reference sequence). Deletions cut 5 bases from V and 0 bases from J, with 5 bases between. The CDR3 bases are TGTGCCAGCAGCCACAGCTCCTACGAGCAGTACTTC. Translation: CASSHSSYEQYF.

The chain recombines TRBV10-1 with TRBJ1-1; tentatively, D is TRBD1 (6 bases). CDR1 is WNHNN and CDR2 is SYGVQD in the germline V gene (reference sequence). Trimming shortened V by 4 bases and J by 1 base, and 25 bases separated the two germline ends. The CDR3 runs 19 residues. The CDR3 here is CASSATKVRGRRENTEAFF. CDR3 bases: TGCGCCAGCAGTGCCACAAAGGTCCGGGGGCGCCGCGAGAACACTGAAGCTTTCTTT.